The 28 T cell receptor beta chains in this list originate from one sample, sequenced in a study of blood T cells in healthy people across ages. A second 7 to 11 cycle PCR used barcoded and J-beta primers. MiXCR, run by TCRdb on the 5' RACE reads, gives a single entry per CDR3 protein. This sample has 800,000 to 950,000 distinct CDR3 sequences, with 35% to 40% found just once. Sequencing input: blood. These receptors came from a young man in good health.

The DNA of the CDR3 is TGTGCCAGCAGCCCAGTGCCGGGAAACACCATATATTTT. This sequence encodes CASSPVPGNTIYF. This chain links TRBV7-9 with TRBJ1-3; unclear D gene. V was cut by 5 bases and J by 4 bases, with 9 bases left in between. Germline loops: CDR1 SEHNR, CDR2 FQNEAQ (reference sequence). The CDR3 loop spans 13 amino acids.

This chain uses TRBV20-1 with TRBJ1-1; unclear D gene. The V and J ends lost 1 base and 7 bases respectively, with 10 bases between them. Germline assignment: CDR1 DFQATT and CDR2 SNEGSKA (reference sequence). The CDR3 length is 12 residues. The CDR3 region is CSARGQEGEAFF. CDR3 coding DNA: TGCAGTGCTAGAGGTCAGGAGGGTGAAGCTTTCTTT.

The rearrangement uses TRBV12-3 or TRBV12-4 and TRBJ2-2; 11 bases fit TRBD2. This CDR3 has 16 amino acids. The J segment lost 3 bases and the V segment lost 7 bases, leaving 7 bases of the junction unmatched. The CDR3 nucleotides read TGTGCCAGCACCGACCCGGGACTAGCGGACACCGGGGAGCTGTTTTTT. This codes for CASTDPGLADTGELFF.

This chain connects TRBV5-5 to TRBJ1-2; D might be TRBD1 (6 bases). Trimming pared 7 bases from V and 8 bases from J, leaving 15 bases between. CDR3 length: 12 residues. From germline, CDR1 is SGHKS and CDR2 YYEKEE (reference sequence). CDR3 nucleotides: TGTGCCAGCGAGAGGACAGAACAGGGCTACACCTTC. Protein product: CASERTEQGYTF.

V is TRBV9 and J is TRBJ2-3, with D tentatively TRBD2 (5 bases). Germline V CDR1 and CDR2: SGDLS, YYNGEE. V dropped 2 bases and J dropped 0 bases, with 13 bases sitting between them. The CDR3 contains 16 residues. The CDR3 region has the DNA TGTGCCAGCAGCGTTTCGGGCGGGTCGAGCACAGATACGCAGTATTTT. As protein: CASSVSGGSSTDTQYF.

The rearrangement links TRBV12-5 to TRBJ2-1; 9 bases are shared with TRBD2. The CDR3 sequence is 15 residues long. Per the germline V gene, CDR1 is LGHNT and CDR2 is FRNRAP. V lost 5 bases and J lost 8; bases outside the gene matches: 10. This chain's CDR3 is CASGPGGLATDEQFF. CDR3 bases: TGTGCTAGTGGTCCGGGGGGACTAGCTACCGATGAGCAGTTCTTC.

Turning to this clonotype: Mismatch with germline at one junction end may stem from a read error. The chain carries TRBV25-1 and TRBJ1-2, with 9 bases aligning to TRBD1. CDR3 length: 15 amino acids. Per germline, CDR1 MGHDK and CDR2 SYGVNS. The CDR3 sequence is CASGDGDRASYGYTF. CDR3 nucleotides: TGTGCCAGCGGTGACGGGGACAGGGCATCCTATGGCTACACCTTC.

This chain connects TRBV20-1 to TRBJ2-3; 13 bases match TRBD2. V was clipped by 6 bases and J by 1 base; unmatched bases: 4. This CDR3 comprises 15 residues. Germline V gives CDR1 DFQATT, CDR2 SNEGSKA (reference sequence). This CDR3 reads CSAQGTSGGTDTQYF. CDR3 nucleotides: TGCAGTGCGCAGGGGACTAGCGGGGGCACAGATACGCAGTATTTT.

This clonotype occurred a few times. The J gene is TRBJ2-2, the V gene TRBV24-1; 11 nucleotides match TRBD2. The germline V gene encodes CDR1 KGHDR and CDR2 SFDVKD. V shed 6 bases and J 5 bases; nucleotides not matched to a gene: 4. This CDR3 spans 15 amino acids. The CDR3 loop is CATSRTSGLTGELFF. The CDR3 nucleotides read TGTGCCACCAGTCGGACTAGCGGGTTGACCGGGGAGCTGTTTTTT.

This chain links TRBV20-1 with TRBJ1-5; D remains unclear. Germline CDR1 and CDR2: DFQATT and SNEGSKA (reference sequence). The CDR3 has 15 amino acids. V was trimmed by 6 bases and J by 2 bases, leaving 17 bases between them. CDR3 in DNA: TGCAGTGCCACTAGATCGGCAATGGGCAATCAGCCCCAGCATTTT. It codes for CSATRSAMGNQPQHF.

The chain combines TRBV5-1 with TRBJ1-2, with no clear D. V dropped 1 base and J dropped 0 bases, with 13 bases sitting between them. Looked up from germline, CDR1 is SGHRS and CDR2 is YFSETQ. CDR3 length: 16 amino acids. The CDR3 is CASSLSPIDANYGYTF. The CDR3 bases are TGCGCCAGCAGCTTGAGCCCCATCGACGCTAACTATGGCTACACCTTC.

This clonotype was observed a few times. This chain links TRBV6-2 or TRBV6-3 with TRBJ1-5; D call uncertain. Germline CDR1 and CDR2: MNHEY and SVGEGT. This CDR3 is built from 12 residues. The germline V and J ends were trimmed by 6 bases and 3 bases, with 6 bases remaining between them. The CDR3, as DNA: TGTGCCAGCAGGGTCAACAATCAGCCCCAGCATTTT. This encodes CASRVNNQPQHF.

This clonotype was detected only a few times. The V and J genes are TRBV20-1 and TRBJ1-1, with D perhaps TRBD1 (6 bases). V dropped 2 bases and J dropped 1 base, with 11 bases sitting between them. The CDR3 contains 14 residues. CDR1 and CDR2 (germline): DFQATT, SNEGSKA (reference sequence). The CDR3 protein is CSARLGTRNTEAFF. CDR3 bases: TGCAGTGCTAGACTAGGGACAAGGAACACTGAAGCTTTCTTT.

V is TRBV12-3 or TRBV12-4 and J is TRBJ2-1; 7 bases are a match to TRBD1. There are 14 residues in the CDR3. V dropped 5 bases and J dropped 8; count of bases not matched to a gene: 9. CDR3 sequence reads: CASSGYQGVDEQFF. The CDR3 DNA reads as TGTGCCAGCAGTGGTTACCAGGGGGTCGATGAGCAGTTCTTC.

The chain employs TRBV20-1 and TRBJ1-5; 11 bases align to TRBD1. The CDR3 is 19 amino acids. Germline CDR1 DFQATT, CDR2 SNEGSKA (reference sequence). V was pared by 0 bases and J by 0 bases, with 10 bases of the junction left unmatched. The CDR3 nucleotides read TGCAGTGCTAGAGATCTTGGGACAGGGGGGTCCTATAGCAATCAGCCCCAGCATTTT. Residues: CSARDLGTGGSYSNQPQHF.

This clonotype was counted only a few times. The gene calls are TRBV2 and TRBJ2-3; no clear D. Trimming pared 10 bases from V and 0 bases from J, leaving 11 bases between. Looked up from germline, CDR1 is SNHLY and CDR2 is FYNNEI. The CDR3 extends over 13 amino acids. CDR3 sequence reads: CATTLRSTDTQYF. The CDR3 DNA is TGTGCCACCACTCTTAGGAGCACAGATACGCAGTATTTT.

The J gene is TRBJ1-1, the V gene TRBV4-1; unclear D gene. V was cut by 3 bases and J by 1 base, with 9 bases left in between. The germline CDR1 and CDR2 sequences are MGHRA and YSYEKL. This CDR3 contains 14 residues. CDR3 coding DNA: TGCGCCAGCAGCCACCAACAGCCGAACACTGAAGCTTTCTTT. This gives the protein CASSHQQPNTEAFF.

This clonotype was counted only a few times. This chain's CDR3 is CSSRGSSYNEQYF. The CDR3 DNA follows: TGCTCGTCCCGCGGGAGCTCCTACAATGAGCAGTACTTC. The chain has TRBV29-1 and TRBJ2-1; TRBD2 matches at 7 bases. The better agreement between TRBJ2-7 and the DNA end casts doubt on the J call. The germline V gene has CDR1 SQVTM and CDR2 ANQGSEA. The CDR3 consists of 13 residues.

The rearrangement uses TRBV6-2 or TRBV6-3 and TRBJ2-4, with a tentative D call TRBD1 (6 bases). With the DNA end fitting TRBJ2-7 better, the J assignment may be wrong. The germline V gene has CDR1 MNHEY and CDR2 SVGEGT. This CDR3 is built from 15 residues. In DNA, the CDR3 is TGTGCCAGCAGACATTCGGGACACAAGATCTACGAGCAGTACTTC. Its translation: CASRHSGHKIYEQYF.

The genes are TRBV7-9 and TRBJ2-1; 8 bases are a match to TRBD1. V dropped 2 bases and J dropped 4; count of bases not matched to a gene: 13. This CDR3 contains 18 residues. Per the germline V gene, CDR1 is SEHNR and CDR2 is FQNEAQ (reference sequence). The CDR3 coding sequence is TGTGCCAGCAGCTTAACCCGCCCCAGGGGGCGCAGGTACAATGAGCAGTTCTTC. Translation: CASSLTRPRGRRYNEQFF.

This clonotype was detected only a few times. The J gene is TRBJ1-4, the V gene TRBV30; TRBD1 might be the D (6 bases). This CDR3 has 14 amino acids. Per the germline V gene, CDR1 is GTSNPN and CDR2 is SVGIG (reference sequence). V was cut by 4 bases and J by 4 bases, with 13 bases left in between. CDR3 sequence (DNA): TGTGCCTGGACAGGACAGCCCGTTAATGAAAAACTGTTTTTT. Translating it yields CAWTGQPVNEKLFF. The full variable domain, with the rest looked up from reference TRBV30 and TRBJ1-4, is SQTIHQWPATLVQPVGSPLSLECTVEGTSNPNLYWYRQAAGRGLQLLFYSVGIGQISSEVPQNLSASRPQDRQFILSSKKLLLSDSGFYLCAWTGQPVNEKLFFGSGTQLSVL.

This clonotype was seen only a few times. The rearrangement links TRBV7-9 to TRBJ1-6, with a possible D match to TRBD1 (5 bases). Germline CDR1 reads SEHNR; CDR2 reads FQNEAQ (reference sequence). This CDR3 has 16 amino acids. The germline V and J ends were trimmed by 0 bases and 6 bases, with 12 bases remaining between them. The DNA of the CDR3 is TGTGCCAGCAGCTTAGCGCCTCCAGGGAGTAATTCACCCCTCCACTTT. Translated: CASSLAPPGSNSPLHF.

The chain recombines TRBV5-5 with TRBJ2-1; no definite D call. Trimming took off 1 base at V and 4 bases at J, with 6 bases between the two ends. Germline V gives CDR1 SGHKS, CDR2 YYEKEE (reference sequence). The CDR3 extends over 13 amino acids. CDR3 coding DNA: TGTGCCAGCAGCTTGAATCTATACAATGAGCAGTTCTTC. It is translated as CASSLNLYNEQFF. The full variable domain, in which reference TRBV5-5 and TRBJ2-1 provide the parts outside the CDR3, is DAGVTQSPTHLIKTRGQQVTLRCSPISGHKSVSWYQQVLGQGPQFIFQYYEKEERGRGNFPDRFSARQFPNYSSELNVNALLLGDSALYLCASSLNLYNEQFFGPGTRLTVL.

This clonotype was detected many times. V is TRBV20-1 and J is TRBJ2-5; D unresolved. Germline assignment: CDR1 DFQATT and CDR2 SNEGSKA (reference sequence). The V end was cut by 3 bases, the J end by 5 bases, with 10 bases between. The CDR3 runs 12 residues. The CDR3 DNA is TGCAGTGCTAGGCGTGTGGGCGAGACCCAGTACTTC. It encodes CSARRVGETQYF.

The J gene is TRBJ2-4, the V gene TRBV4-1, with D perhaps TRBD1 (5 bases). The J call may be mistaken, given a closer DNA end match to TRBJ2-5. CDR1 is MGHRA and CDR2 is YSYEKL in the germline V gene. The CDR3 extends over 16 amino acids. In nucleotides, the CDR3 is TGCGCCAGCAGCCAAGGCCTCGGACACCCACAAGAGACCCAGTACTTC. Translated: CASSQGLGHPQETQYF.

The chain employs TRBV5-6 and TRBJ2-4; D not resolved. The CDR3 runs to 15 residues. Trimming removed 4 bases from V and 1 base from J, with 12 bases in between. CDR1 SGHDT and CDR2 YYEEEE come from the germline V gene. In DNA, the CDR3 is TGTGCCAGCAGCCGGTACCTCGGGGCCAAAAACATTCAGTACTTC. Its protein product is CASSRYLGAKNIQYF.

The chain joins TRBV4-3 to TRBJ1-3; the D is unclear. The CDR3 sequence is 15 residues long. Trimming cost V 1 base and J 2 bases, with 9 bases left between them. CDR1 and CDR2 from the germline V gene are LGHNA and YSLEER. The CDR3 DNA sequence: TGCGCCAGCAGCCAAGTGGCAAAAGCTGGAAACACCATATATTTT. Translating it yields CASSQVAKAGNTIYF.

This clonotype was recorded a few times. The chain uses TRBV30 and TRBJ1-2; D possibly corresponds to TRBD1 (5 bases). Germline CDR1 reads GTSNPN; CDR2 reads SVGIG (reference sequence). V lost 5 bases to trimming and J lost 8 bases, with 24 bases between them. The CDR3 contains 15 residues. This CDR3 is CAWVEGVGPSPGYTF. Written as DNA, the CDR3 is TGTGCCTGGGTGGAAGGGGTGGGGCCGTCTCCGGGCTACACCTTC.